This T cell receptor (beta chain) was sequenced for a study of OX40 agonist ivuxolimab in advanced cancers. Study-wide results and caveats: Certain nonresponding patients likewise had low normalized T-cell clonal expansion.

Comment on this clone: Its target is unknown.

Sequencing was performed with immunoSEQ multiplex PCR; in TCRdb, only in-frame clones are kept and a portion is missing. The data contain tens of thousands of clones, approximately 79% of them singletons. This clonotype was sampled from an adult with an advanced solid tumor such as melanoma, head and neck, liver or kidney cancer. Sample: CD4+ or CD8+ T cells sorted from blood, taken in a trial of the OX40 agonist ivuxolimab.

CDR3 residues: CASSLGASSYEQYF. The CDR3 DNA reads TGTGCCAGCAGCTTGGGCGCGAGCTCCTACGAGCAGTACTTC. The V and J genes are TRBV11-3 and TRBJ2-7; D remains unclear. CDR3 length equals 14 residues. Trimming took 3 bases from V and 0 from J, leaving 9 bases between them. Germline assignment: CDR1 SGHNT and CDR2 YENEEA.